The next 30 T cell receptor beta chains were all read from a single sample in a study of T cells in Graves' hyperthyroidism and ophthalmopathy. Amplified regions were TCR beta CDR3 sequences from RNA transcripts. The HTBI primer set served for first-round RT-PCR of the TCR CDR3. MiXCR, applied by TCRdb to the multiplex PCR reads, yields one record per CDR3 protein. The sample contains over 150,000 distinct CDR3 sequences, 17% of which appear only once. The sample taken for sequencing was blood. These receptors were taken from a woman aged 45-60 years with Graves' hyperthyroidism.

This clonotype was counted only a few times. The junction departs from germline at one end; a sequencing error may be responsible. The CDR3 protein is CASSNPGYTIYF. The CDR3 DNA follows: TGTGCCAGCAGCAACCCTGGATACACCATATATTTT. The chain has TRBV12-3 or TRBV12-4 and TRBJ1-3, with D unresolved. CDR3 length: 12 residues.

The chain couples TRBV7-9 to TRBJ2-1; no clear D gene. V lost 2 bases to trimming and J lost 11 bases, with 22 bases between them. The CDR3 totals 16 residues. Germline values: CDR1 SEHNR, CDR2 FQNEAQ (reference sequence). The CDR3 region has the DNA TGTGCCAGCAGCTTAAACCCCCTCGGTAGTGCCCTCCAGCAGTTCTTC. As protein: CASSLNPLGSALQQFF.

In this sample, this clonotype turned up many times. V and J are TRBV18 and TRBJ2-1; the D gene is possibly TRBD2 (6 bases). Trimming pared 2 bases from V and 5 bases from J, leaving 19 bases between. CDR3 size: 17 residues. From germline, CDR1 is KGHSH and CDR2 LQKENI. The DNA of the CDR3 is TGTGCCAGCTCACCATCGAAACCGGGACTGTGGGACAATGAGCAGTTCTTC. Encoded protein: CASSPSKPGLWDNEQFF. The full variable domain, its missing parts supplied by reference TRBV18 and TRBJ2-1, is NAGVMQNPRHLVRRRGQEARLRCSPMKGHSHVYWYRQLPEEGLKFMVYLQKENIIDESGMPKERFSAEFPKEGPSILRIQQVVRGDSAAYFCASSPSKPGLWDNEQFFGPGTRLTVL.

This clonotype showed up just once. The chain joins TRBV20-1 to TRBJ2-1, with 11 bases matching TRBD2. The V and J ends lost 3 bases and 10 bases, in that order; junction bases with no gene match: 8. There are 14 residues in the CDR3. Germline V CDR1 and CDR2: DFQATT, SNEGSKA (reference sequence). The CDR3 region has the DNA TGCAGTGCTAGTATAGCGGGAGGGCCTCGGGAGCAGTTCTTC. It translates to CSASIAGGPREQFF.

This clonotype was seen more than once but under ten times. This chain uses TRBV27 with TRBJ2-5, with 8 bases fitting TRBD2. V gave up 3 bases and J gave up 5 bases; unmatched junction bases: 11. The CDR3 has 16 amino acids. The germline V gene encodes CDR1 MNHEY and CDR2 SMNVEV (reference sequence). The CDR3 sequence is CASSLSPAGGGETQYF. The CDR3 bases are TGTGCCAGCAGTTTGTCTCCGGCGGGAGGTGGGGAGACCCAGTACTTC.

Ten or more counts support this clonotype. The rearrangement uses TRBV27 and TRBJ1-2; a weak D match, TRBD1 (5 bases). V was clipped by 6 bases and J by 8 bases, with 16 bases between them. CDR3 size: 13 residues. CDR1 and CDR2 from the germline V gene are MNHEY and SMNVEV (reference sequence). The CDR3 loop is CASRGTSRRGYTF. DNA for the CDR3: TGTGCCAGCAGGGGGACGTCGCGTCGAGGCTACACCTTC.

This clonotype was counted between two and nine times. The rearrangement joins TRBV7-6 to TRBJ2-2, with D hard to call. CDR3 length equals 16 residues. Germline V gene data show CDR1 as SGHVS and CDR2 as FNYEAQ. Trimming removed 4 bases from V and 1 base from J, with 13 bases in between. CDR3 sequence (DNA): TGTGCCAGCAGCTCAGCCCCTGCAGGGAACACCGGGGAGCTGTTTTTT. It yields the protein CASSSAPAGNTGELFF. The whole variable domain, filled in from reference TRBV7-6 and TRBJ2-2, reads GAGVSQSPRYKVTKRGQDVALRCDPISGHVSLYWYRQALGQGPEFLTYFNYEAQQDKSGLPNDRFSAERPEGSISTLTIQRTEQRDSAMYRCASSSAPAGNTGELFFGEGSRLTVL.

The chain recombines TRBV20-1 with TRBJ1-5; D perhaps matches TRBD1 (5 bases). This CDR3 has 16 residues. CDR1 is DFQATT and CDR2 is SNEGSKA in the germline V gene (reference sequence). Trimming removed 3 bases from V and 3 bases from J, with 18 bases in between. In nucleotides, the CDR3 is TGCAGTGCTAGTGAGTGGCGGGGGGTTGACAATCAGCCCCAGCATTTT. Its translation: CSASEWRGVDNQPQHF.

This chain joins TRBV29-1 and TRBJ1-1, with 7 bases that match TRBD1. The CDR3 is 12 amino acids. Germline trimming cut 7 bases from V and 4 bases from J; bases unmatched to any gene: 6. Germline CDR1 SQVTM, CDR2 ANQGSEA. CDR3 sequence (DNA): TGCAGCGCCCAGGCAGGGGGCACTGAAGCTTTCTTT. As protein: CSAQAGGTEAFF. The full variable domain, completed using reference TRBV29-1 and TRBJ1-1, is SAVISQKPSRDICQRGTSLTIQCQVDSQVTMMFWYRQQPGQSLTLIATANQGSEATYESGFVIDKFPISRPNLTFSTLTVSNMSPEDSSIYLCSAQAGGTEAFFGQGTRLTVV.

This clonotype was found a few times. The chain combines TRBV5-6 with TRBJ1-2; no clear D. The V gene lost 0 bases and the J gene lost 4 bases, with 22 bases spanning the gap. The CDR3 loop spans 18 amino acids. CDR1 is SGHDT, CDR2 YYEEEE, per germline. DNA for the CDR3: TGTGCCAGCAGCTTGGTTCTTGCCCGGGCCTCGCGGGGCTATGGCTACACCTTC. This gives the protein CASSLVLARASRGYGYTF.

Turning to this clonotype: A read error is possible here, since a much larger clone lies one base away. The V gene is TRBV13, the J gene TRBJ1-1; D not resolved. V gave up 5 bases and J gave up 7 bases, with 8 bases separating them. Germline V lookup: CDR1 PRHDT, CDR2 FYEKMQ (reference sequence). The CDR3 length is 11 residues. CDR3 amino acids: CASSLSSEAFF. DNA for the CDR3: TGTGCCAGCAGCCTCAGCAGTGAAGCTTTCTTT.

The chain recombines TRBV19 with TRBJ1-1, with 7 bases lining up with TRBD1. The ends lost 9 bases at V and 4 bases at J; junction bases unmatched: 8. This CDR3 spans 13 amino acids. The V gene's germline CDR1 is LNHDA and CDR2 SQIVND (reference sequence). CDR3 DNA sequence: TGTGCCAGCTCGGGACAGTCGGGCACTGAAGCTTTCTTT. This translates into CASSGQSGTEAFF.

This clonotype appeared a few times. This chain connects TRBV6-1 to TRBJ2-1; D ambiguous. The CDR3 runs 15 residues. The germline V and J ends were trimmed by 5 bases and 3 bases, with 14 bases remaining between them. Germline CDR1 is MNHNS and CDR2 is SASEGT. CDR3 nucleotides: TGTGCCAGCAGTCCGGACCGAAGTTTCTACAATGAGCAGTTCTTC. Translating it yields CASSPDRSFYNEQFF.

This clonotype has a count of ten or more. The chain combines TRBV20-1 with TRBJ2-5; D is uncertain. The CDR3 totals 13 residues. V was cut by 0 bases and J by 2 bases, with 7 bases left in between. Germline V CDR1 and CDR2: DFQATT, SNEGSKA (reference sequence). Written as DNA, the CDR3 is TGCAGTGCTAGAGAGGGTTTTCAAGAGACCCAGTACTTC. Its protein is CSAREGFQETQYF.

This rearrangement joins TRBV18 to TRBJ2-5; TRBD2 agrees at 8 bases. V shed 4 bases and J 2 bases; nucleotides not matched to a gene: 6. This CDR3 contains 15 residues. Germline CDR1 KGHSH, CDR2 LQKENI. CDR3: CASSRLARPQETQYF. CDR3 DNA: TGTGCCAGCTCACGACTAGCGAGACCACAAGAGACCCAGTACTTC.

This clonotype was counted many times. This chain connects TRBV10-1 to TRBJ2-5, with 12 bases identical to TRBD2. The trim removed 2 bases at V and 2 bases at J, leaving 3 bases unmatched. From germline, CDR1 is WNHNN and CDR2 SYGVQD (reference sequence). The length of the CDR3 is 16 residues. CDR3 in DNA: TGCGCCAGCAGTGAGACTAGCGGGAGGCGGCAAGAGACCCAGTACTTC. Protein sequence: CASSETSGRRQETQYF.

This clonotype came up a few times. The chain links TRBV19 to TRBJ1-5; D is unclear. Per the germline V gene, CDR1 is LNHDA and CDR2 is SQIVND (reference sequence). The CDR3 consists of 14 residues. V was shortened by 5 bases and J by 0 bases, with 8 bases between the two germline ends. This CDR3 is CASSYGYSNQPQHF. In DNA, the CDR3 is TGTGCCAGTAGTTACGGTTATAGCAATCAGCCCCAGCATTTT.

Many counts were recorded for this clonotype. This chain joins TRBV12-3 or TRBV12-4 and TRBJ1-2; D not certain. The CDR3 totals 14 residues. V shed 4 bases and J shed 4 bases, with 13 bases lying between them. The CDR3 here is CASSSRNPGYGYTF. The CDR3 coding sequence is TGTGCCAGCAGTTCCCGAAACCCCGGCTATGGCTACACCTTC.

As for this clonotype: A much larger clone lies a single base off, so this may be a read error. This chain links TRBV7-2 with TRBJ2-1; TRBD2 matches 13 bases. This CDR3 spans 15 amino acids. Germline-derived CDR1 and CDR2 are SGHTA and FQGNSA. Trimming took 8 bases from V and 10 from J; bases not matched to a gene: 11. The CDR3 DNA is TGTGCCAGCGGCGACCCGACTAGCGGGAGGCACGAGCAGTTCTTC. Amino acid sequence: CASGDPTSGRHEQFF.

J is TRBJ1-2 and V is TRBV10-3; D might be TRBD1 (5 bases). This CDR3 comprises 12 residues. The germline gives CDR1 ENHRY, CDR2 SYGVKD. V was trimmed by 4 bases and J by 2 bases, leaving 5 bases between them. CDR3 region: CAISGGNYGYTF. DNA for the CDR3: TGTGCCATCAGTGGGGGGAACTATGGCTACACCTTC.

The CDR3 sequence: CASSLHQSGNADTQYF. CDR3 DNA: TGTGCCAGCAGCTTACACCAAAGCGGGAACGCAGATACGCAGTATTTT. The chain recombines TRBV7-3 with TRBJ2-3; 7 positions match TRBD2. Trimming removed 2 bases from V and 4 bases from J; junction bases left unmatched: 9. This CDR3 region has 16 residues. The germline CDR1 and CDR2 sequences are SGHTA and FQGTGA.

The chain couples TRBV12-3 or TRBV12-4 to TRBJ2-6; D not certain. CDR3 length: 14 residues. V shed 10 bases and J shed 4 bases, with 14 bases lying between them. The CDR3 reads CATIPGTGANVLTF. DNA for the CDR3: TGTGCCACCATCCCGGGTACAGGGGCCAACGTCCTGACTTTC.

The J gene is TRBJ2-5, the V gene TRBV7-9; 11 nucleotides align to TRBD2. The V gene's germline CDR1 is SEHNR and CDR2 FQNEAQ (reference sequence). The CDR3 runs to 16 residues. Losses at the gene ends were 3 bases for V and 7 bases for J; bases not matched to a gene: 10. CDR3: CASSFPLAGADGTQYF. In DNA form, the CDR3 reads TGTGCCAGCAGCTTCCCACTAGCGGGGGCCGATGGGACCCAGTACTTC.

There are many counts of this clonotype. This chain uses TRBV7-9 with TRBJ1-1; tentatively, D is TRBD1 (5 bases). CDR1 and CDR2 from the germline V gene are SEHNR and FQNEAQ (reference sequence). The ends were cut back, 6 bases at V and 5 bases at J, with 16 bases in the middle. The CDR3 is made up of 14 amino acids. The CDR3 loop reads CASRKSKGWTEAFF. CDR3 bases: TGTGCCAGCAGGAAGAGTAAGGGGTGGACTGAAGCTTTCTTT.

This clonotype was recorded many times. The CDR3 bases are TGTGCCAGCAGCTTGGCTAGCGGGAGACCAGGAGAGACCCAGTACTTC. It encodes CASSLASGRPGETQYF. J is TRBJ2-5 and V is TRBV7-3; TRBD2 agrees at 10 bases. CDR3 length equals 16 residues. Germline CDR1 is SGHTA and CDR2 is FQGTGA. V lost 3 bases, J lost 4 bases, and 8 bases stayed unmatched.

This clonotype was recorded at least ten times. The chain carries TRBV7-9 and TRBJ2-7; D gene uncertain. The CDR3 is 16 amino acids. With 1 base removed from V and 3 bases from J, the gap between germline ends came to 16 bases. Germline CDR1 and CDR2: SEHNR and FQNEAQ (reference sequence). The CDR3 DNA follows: TGTGCCAGCAGCTTAGTTGGGGTCGTCGGGTTCTACGAGCAGTACTTC. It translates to CASSLVGVVGFYEQYF.

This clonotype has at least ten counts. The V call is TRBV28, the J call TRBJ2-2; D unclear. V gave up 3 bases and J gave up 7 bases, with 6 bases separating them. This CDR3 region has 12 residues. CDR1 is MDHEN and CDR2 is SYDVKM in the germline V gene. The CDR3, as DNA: TGTGCCAGCAGTTTTGGGCGCGGGGAGCTGTTTTTT. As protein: CASSFGRGELFF. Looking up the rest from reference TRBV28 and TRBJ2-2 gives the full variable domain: DVKVTQSSRYLVKRTGEKVFLECVQDMDHENMFWYRQDPGLGLRLIYFSYDVKMKEKGDIPEGYSVSREKKERFSLILESASTNQTSMYLCASSFGRGELFFGEGSRLTVL.

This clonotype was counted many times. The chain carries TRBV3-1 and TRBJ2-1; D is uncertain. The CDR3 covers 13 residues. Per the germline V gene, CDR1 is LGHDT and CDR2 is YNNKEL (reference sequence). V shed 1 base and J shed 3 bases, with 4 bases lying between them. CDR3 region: CASSQADYNEQFF. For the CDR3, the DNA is TGTGCCAGCAGCCAAGCAGACTACAATGAGCAGTTCTTC.

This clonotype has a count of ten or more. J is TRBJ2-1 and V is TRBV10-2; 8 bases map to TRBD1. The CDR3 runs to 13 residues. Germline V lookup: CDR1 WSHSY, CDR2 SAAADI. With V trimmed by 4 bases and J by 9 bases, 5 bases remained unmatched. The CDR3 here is CASSVAGGVEQFF. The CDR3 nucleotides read TGCGCCAGCAGTGTGGCAGGGGGCGTTGAGCAGTTCTTC.

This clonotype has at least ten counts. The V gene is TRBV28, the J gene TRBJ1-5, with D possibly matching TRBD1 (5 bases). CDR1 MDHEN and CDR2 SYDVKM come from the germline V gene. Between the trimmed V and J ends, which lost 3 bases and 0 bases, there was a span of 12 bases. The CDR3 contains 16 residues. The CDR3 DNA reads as TGTGCCAGCAGTTTTTTGGACACCTATAGCAATCAGCCCCAGCATTTT. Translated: CASSFLDTYSNQPQHF.